A single sample is the source of the 13 T cell receptor beta chains below, sequenced in a study of blood T cell repertoires in COVID-19. The assay was immunoSEQ multiplex PCR, and TCRdb's table has in-frame clones only and misses some. The sample has 140,000 to 150,000 clones; 60% to 85% are singletons. Specimen: peripheral blood. The receptors stem from a woman aged 60 to 75 with acute or convalescent COVID-19.

The chain links TRBV11-2 to TRBJ2-3; TRBD2 aligns across 7 bases. Germline V lookup: CDR1 SGHAT, CDR2 FQNNGV. V dropped 0 bases and J dropped 6; count of bases not matched to a gene: 6. This CDR3 contains 15 residues. The CDR3 nucleotides are TGTGCCAGCAGCTTAGAGCCAGCGGGATTGGATACGCAGTATTTT. Its translation is CASSLEPAGLDTQYF.

V usage is TRBV10-3 and J usage is TRBJ1-5; a weak D match, TRBD1 (5 bases). Trimming left V 6 bases short and J 6 bases short, with 12 bases between. The germline V gene encodes CDR1 ENHRY and CDR2 SYGVKD. The CDR3 runs to 13 residues. The CDR3 bases are TGTGCCATCAGCCCAGGGAAAGGTCAGCCCCAGCATTTT. This gives the protein CAISPGKGQPQHF.

The chain combines TRBV18 with TRBJ1-1; D not resolved. The germline V gene encodes CDR1 KGHSH and CDR2 LQKENI. Trimming took 3 bases from V and 0 from J, leaving 8 bases between them. The CDR3 is 14 residues long. In nucleotides, the CDR3 is TGTGCCAGCTCACCCCAGGCAATGAACACTGAAGCTTTCTTT. Its translation is CASSPQAMNTEAFF.

This chain joins TRBV7-9 and TRBJ2-5; D may be TRBD2 (6 bases). This CDR3 is 15 amino acids long. CDR1 and CDR2 (germline): SEHNR, FQNEAQ (reference sequence). V was clipped by 2 bases and J by 0 bases, with 10 bases between them. The CDR3 spells CASSLYGGYQETQYF. CDR3 sequence (DNA): TGTGCCAGCAGCTTATATGGAGGGTACCAAGAGACCCAGTACTTC.

V is TRBV28 and J is TRBJ2-4; TRBD1 aligns across 10 bases. Germline V CDR1 and CDR2: MDHEN, SYDVKM. This CDR3 is 17 amino acids long. The V gene end was trimmed by 5 bases and the J gene end by 1 base; junction bases not matched to a gene: 8. CDR3 sequence (DNA): TGTGCCAGCAGTCCCGGGACAGGGGTCGGGGCCAAAAACATTCAGTACTTC. Amino acid sequence: CASSPGTGVGAKNIQYF. Combining the CDR3 with reference TRBV28 and TRBJ2-4 gives the whole variable domain DVKVTQSSRYLVKRTGEKVFLECVQDMDHENMFWYRQDPGLGLRLIYFSYDVKMKEKGDIPEGYSVSREKKERFSLILESASTNQTSMYLCASSPGTGVGAKNIQYFGAGTRLSVL.

This clone was counted a few times. The chain employs TRBV28 and TRBJ1-1; D is undetermined. Trimming left V 6 bases short and J 3 bases short, with 5 bases between. Germline V gene sequence: CDR1 MDHEN, CDR2 SYDVKM. The CDR3 length is 11 residues. CDR3 in amino acids: CASRDYTEAFF. The CDR3 nucleotides are TGTGCCAGCAGGGACTACACTGAAGCTTTCTTT.

This CDR3 is CASSMPDRSNWYF. CDR3 DNA sequence: TGTGCCAGCAGCATGCCGGACAGGTCCAATTGGTACTTC. V usage is TRBV7-6 and J usage is TRBJ2-7; 7 bases map to TRBD1. Germline trimming cut 5 bases from V and 12 bases from J; bases unmatched to any gene: 13. The CDR3 runs 13 residues. The germline V gene encodes CDR1 SGHVS and CDR2 FNYEAQ.

The V gene is TRBV4-1, the J gene TRBJ2-7, with D tentatively TRBD1 (6 bases). Trimming pared 0 bases from V and 3 bases from J, leaving 18 bases between. The CDR3 has 17 amino acids. Germline CDR1 and CDR2: MGHRA and YSYEKL. DNA for the CDR3: TGCGCCAGCAGCCAAGATACCGGGACACAACGTAGCTACGAGCAGTACTTC. Protein: CASSQDTGTQRSYEQYF.

V and J are TRBV5-5 and TRBJ2-1; D is unresolved. V dropped 0 bases and J dropped 4 bases, with 5 bases sitting between them. The CDR3 length is 13 residues. Germline CDR1 reads SGHKS; CDR2 reads YYEKEE (reference sequence). The CDR3 sequence is CASSLAVYNEQFF. The DNA for the CDR3 is TGTGCCAGCAGCTTGGCCGTATACAATGAGCAGTTCTTC.

This chain connects TRBV28 to TRBJ2-1; possibly TRBD1 for D (5 bases). V dropped 5 bases and J dropped 0 bases, with 17 bases sitting between them. Germline V gene lookup returns CDR1 MDHEN and CDR2 SYDVKM. This CDR3 spans 17 amino acids. CDR3 region: CASSPPTGGASYNEQFF. The CDR3 DNA reads as TGTGCCAGCAGTCCACCTACAGGTGGGGCCTCCTACAATGAGCAGTTCTTC. Variable domain in full (rest from reference TRBV28 and TRBJ2-1): DVKVTQSSRYLVKRTGEKVFLECVQDMDHENMFWYRQDPGLGLRLIYFSYDVKMKEKGDIPEGYSVSREKKERFSLILESASTNQTSMYLCASSPPTGGASYNEQFFGPGTRLTVL.

This chain joins TRBV5-1 and TRBJ1-3, with TRBD1 as a possible D gene (6 bases). This CDR3 spans 16 amino acids. The V and J ends lost 4 bases and 0 bases respectively, with 14 bases between them. Looked up from germline, CDR1 is SGHRS and CDR2 is YFSETQ. DNA for the CDR3: TGCGCCAGCAGCCTCGGGTTAGGGGGCTCTGGAAACACCATATATTTT. Its translation: CASSLGLGGSGNTIYF.

The J gene is TRBJ2-3, the V gene TRBV18; D may be TRBD1 (5 bases). Germline CDR1 reads KGHSH; CDR2 reads LQKENI. The CDR3 sequence is 19 residues long. V shed 3 bases and J shed 1 base, with 23 bases lying between them. DNA for the CDR3: TGTGCCAGCTCACCGACATTAGACAGCGCTATATCAGGCACAGATACGCAGTATTTT. This translates into CASSPTLDSAISGTDTQYF.

The CDR3 DNA reads TGTGCCAGCACTCTGGGACTACAAAGCTACGAGCAGTACTTC. Translating it yields CASTLGLQSYEQYF. The chain couples TRBV7-9 to TRBJ2-7; 7 nucleotides line up with TRBD2. The germline V gene encodes CDR1 SEHNR and CDR2 FQNEAQ (reference sequence). J gave up 3 bases and V 7 bases, and 9 bases lay outside the gene matches. This CDR3 has 14 amino acids.